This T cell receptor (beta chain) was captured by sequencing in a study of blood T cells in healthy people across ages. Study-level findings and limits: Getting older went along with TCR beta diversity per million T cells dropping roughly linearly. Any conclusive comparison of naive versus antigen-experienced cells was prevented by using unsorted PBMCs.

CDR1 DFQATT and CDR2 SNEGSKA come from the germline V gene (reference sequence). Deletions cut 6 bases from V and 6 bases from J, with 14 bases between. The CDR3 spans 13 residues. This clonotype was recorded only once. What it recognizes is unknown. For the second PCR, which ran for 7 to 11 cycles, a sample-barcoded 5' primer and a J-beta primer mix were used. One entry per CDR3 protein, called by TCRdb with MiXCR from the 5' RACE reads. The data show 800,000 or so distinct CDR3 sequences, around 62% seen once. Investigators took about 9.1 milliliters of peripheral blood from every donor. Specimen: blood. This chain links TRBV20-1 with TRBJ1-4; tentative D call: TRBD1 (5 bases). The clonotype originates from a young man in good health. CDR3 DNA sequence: TGCAGTGCGAAAAGGGGTAGGGATGAAAAACTGTTTTTT. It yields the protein CSAKRGRDEKLFF.